The rows below give T cell receptor beta chains drawn from one sample of a study of breast tumors, draining lymph nodes, adjacent tissues. MiXCR, applied by TCRdb to the multiplex PCR reads, yields one record per CDR3 protein. The sample carries approximately 45,000 distinct CDR3 sequences, about 21% recorded once. The sequencing input was breast tumor tissue. The receptors derive from a female donor with breast cancer. Some clones in this sample may be carry-over from other donors' samples. CDR3s include the opening cysteine and the closing phenylalanine or tryptophan. The D gene is left open where the match is weak. Size tells how often a clone was seen (once, few, many) or the class of an expanded clone, and some rows leave it out.

D	J	size	V	DNA	CDR3
.	TRBJ1-6	many	TRBV9	TGTGCCAGCAGCGGGGGGAGGGTACATAATTCACCCCTCCACTTT	CASSGGRVHNSPLHF
.	TRBJ2-2	.	TRBV5-8	TGTGCCAGCAGAAGGACACCCGACAGCACCGGGGAGCTGTTTTTT	CASRRTPDSTGELFF
.	TRBJ1-5	few	TRBV27	TGTGCCAGCAGCCGAGGAGGGCTTGGCAATCAGCCCCAGCATTTT	CASSRGGLGNQPQHF
TRBD1	TRBJ2-7	once	TRBV20-1	TGCAGTGCTAGTAGCTCGGACAGGGACTACGAGCAGTACTTC	CSASSSDRDYEQYF
TRBD1	TRBJ2-7	.	TRBV29-1	TGCAGCGCACACGGACAGGGGGCGCTCTCCTACGAGCAGTACTTC	CSAHGQGALSYEQYF
TRBD1	TRBJ1-2	many	TRBV2	TGTGCCAGCAGTCAACGGGACAGAACTAACTATGGCTACACCTTC	CASSQRDRTNYGYTF
TRBD2	TRBJ2-3	few	TRBV10-1	TGCGCCAGCAGTGGCGGGGGGGCCGGAGAAGATACGCAGTATTTT	CASSGGGAGEDTQYF
TRBD1	TRBJ1-1	few	TRBV7-3	TGTGCCAGCAGCCCCGGACAGGGGAACACTGAAGCTTTCTTT	CASSPGQGNTEAFF
TRBD1	TRBJ2-1	.	TRBV9	TGTGCCAGCAGCTCCAGGGGGCAACACAATGAGCAGTTCTTC	CASSSRGQHNEQFF
.	TRBJ1-4	many	TRBV2	TGTGCCAGCAGTGCCTCCTATGGGGTAGAAAAACTGTTTTTT	CASSASYGVEKLFF
.	TRBJ1-2	many	TRBV7-2	TGTGCCAGCAGCGGGAGCCAGATTTATGGCTACACCTTC	CASSGSQIYGYTF
.	TRBJ1-2	many	TRBV9	TGTGCCAGCTCCGGGCAGCGGGGGGCAAATGGCTACACCTTC	CASSGQRGANGYTF
TRBD1	TRBJ2-2	many	TRBV6-5	TGTGCCAGCAGGGGACAGTCGAACACCGGGGAGCTGTTTTTT	CASRGQSNTGELFF
TRBD2	TRBJ2-7	many	TRBV20-1	TGCAGTGCGATAGCGGGGGGGCCCTCCTACGAGCAGTACTTC	CSAIAGGPSYEQYF
.	TRBJ2-3	many	TRBV20-1	TGCAGTGCTAGAAACACAGATACGCAGTATTTT	CSARNTDTQYF
.	TRBJ1-2	many	TRBV5-6	TGTGCCAGCAGCCTGCGGGGGATGGGACAACATGGCTACACCTTC	CASSLRGMGQHGYTF
TRBD1	TRBJ2-5	.	TRBV18	TGTGCCAGCTCACTCCGACAGGGGAGTAAAGAGACCCAGTCCTTC	CASSLRQGSKETQSF
TRBD2	TRBJ2-1	many	TRBV20-1	TGCAGTGCTAGTGGGACTAGTGTCTACAATGAGCAGTTCTTC	CSASGTSVYNEQFF
.	TRBJ2-5	once	TRBV29-1	TGCAGCGCAAATAGGGGACAAGAGACCCAGTACTTC	CSANRGQETQYF
TRBD2	TRBJ2-2	.	TRBV5-1	TGCGCCAGCAGCTTGTTGGAGCGGGGGGTTTCCACCGGGGAGCTGTTTTTT	CASSLLERGVSTGELFF
.	TRBJ2-1	few	TRBV5-4	TGTGCCAGCAGCTCCACGCCCACTGCGTACAATGAGCAGTTCTTC	CASSSTPTAYNEQFF
.	TRBJ1-5	many	TRBV11-2	TGTGCCAGCAGCTCCTTGTCGCTCGGCAATCAGCCCCAGCATTTT	CASSSLSLGNQPQHF
TRBD2	TRBJ2-1	many	TRBV4-1	TGCGCCAGCAGCCAAGATACCCCGGGGGGGTTTAGCTCCTACAATGAGCAGTTCTTC	CASSQDTPGGFSSYNEQFF
TRBD1	TRBJ1-1	.	TRBV5-1	TGCGCCAGCAGCTTCGACAGGGGTGACACTGAAGCTTTCTTT	CASSFDRGDTEAFF
.	TRBJ1-4	.	TRBV19	TGTGCCAGTAGTCCCCGGTCCGAAAAACTGTTTTTT	CASSPRSEKLFF
.	TRBJ2-7	once	TRBV7-8	TGTGCCAGCAGCTTCGGACAGAGGGCAGCCTACGGGCAGTACTTC	CASSFGQRAAYGQYF
.	TRBJ2-7	many	TRBV4-1	TGCGCCAGCAGCCAAGCGGACGAGCAGTACTTC	CASSQADEQYF
TRBD1	TRBJ1-1	.	TRBV24-1	TGTGCCACCAGTGACTCGACAGGGGGCACTGAAGCTTTCTTT	CATSDSTGGTEAFF
.	TRBJ2-7	many	TRBV10-1	TGCGCCAGCTATCCTAACCGGAGCGAGCAGTACTTC	CASYPNRSEQYF
.	TRBJ1-4	many	TRBV4-1	TGCGCCAGCAGCCAACACGGTCCGGCGGGGGAAAAACTGTTTTTT	CASSQHGPAGEKLFF